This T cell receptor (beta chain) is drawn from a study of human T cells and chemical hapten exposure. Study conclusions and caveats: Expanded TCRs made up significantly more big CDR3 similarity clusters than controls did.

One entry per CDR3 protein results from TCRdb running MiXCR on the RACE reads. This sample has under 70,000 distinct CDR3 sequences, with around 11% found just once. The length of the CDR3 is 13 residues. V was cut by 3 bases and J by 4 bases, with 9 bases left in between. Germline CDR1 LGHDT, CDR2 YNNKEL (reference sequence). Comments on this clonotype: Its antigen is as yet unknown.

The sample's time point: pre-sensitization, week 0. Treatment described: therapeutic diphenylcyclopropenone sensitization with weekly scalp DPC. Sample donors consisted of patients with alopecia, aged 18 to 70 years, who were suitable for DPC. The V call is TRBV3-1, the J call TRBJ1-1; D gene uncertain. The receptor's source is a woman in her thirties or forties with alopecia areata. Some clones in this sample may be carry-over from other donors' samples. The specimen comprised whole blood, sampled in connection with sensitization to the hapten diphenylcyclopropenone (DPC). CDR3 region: CASSQRYRTEAFF. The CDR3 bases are TGTGCCAGCAGCCAGCGGTACCGCACTGAAGCTTTCTTT.